This TCR beta chain was found in a study of T cells expressing NK-cell markers (dated by TCRdb to 2020 to 2021). Study-level background: In sorted CD3+CD56+NKG2C+, CD3+CD56+NKG2C- and CD3+CD56-NKG2C+ T-cell subsets from about 8 donors, TCR beta-chain repertoires were profiled. The study sequenced eight donors, all healthy volunteers chosen at random: three men and five women. Sequencing of the libraries produced 2 x 150 bp reads on Illumina HiSeq 2000/2500, MiSeq or NextSeq. Among the eight sequenced donors, only one was HCMV-seronegative, while the other seven were HCMV-seropositive.

Remarks on this clonotype: There is no known antigen for this receptor.

What the research found in general, with its limitations: In six donors, the dominant CD3+CD56+NKG2C+ clonotypes were among the top 10 CD8+ clonotypes and accounted for roughly 1.0-8% of CD8+ T cells. Those dominant clonotypes were again the most abundant among CD3+CD56-NKG2C+ cells in a handful of donors, at about 28.3-60.1%. Whether the expanded NKG2C-expressing T cell clones were specific for HCMV antigens remained unclear.

Reads for this sample came from an Illumina HiSeq 2000. 5'RACE template switching, by which a universal primer site and unique molecular identifiers were added, was used to make TCR beta cDNA libraries. Synthesis of cDNA was primed from the TCR beta constant segment and was followed by two consecutive PCR amplification steps. The paper's data handling went like this. MIGEC was used to demultiplex reads and group reads by UMI, and MiTCR was used to assemble and quantify clonotypes. To exclude erroneous sequences, only TCR cDNA sequences supported by at least two reads were retained. The tcR package was used for downstream repertoire analysis, and clonotypes were matched between fractions using CDR3 nucleotide sequence together with V segment. VDJmatch was used to annotate antigen specificity against VDJdb, with one amino acid substitution in CDR3 permitted. TCRdb reprocessed the reads and lists each CDR3 protein sequence as a single entry, with no DNA. TCRdb, not the authors, supplied the V and J calls. This specimen's table enumerates around 260,000 distinct CDR3 sequences. Jointly, the top ten make up 4% to 5% of the sample.

HCMV serostatus was determined by detecting HCMV-specific IgG in serum with a commercial ELISA kit. Ficoll density gradient centrifugation was used to isolate peripheral blood mononuclear cells from blood. CDR1 SEHNR and CDR2 FQNEAQ were looked up in the germline V gene (reference sequence). The CDR3 numbers 15 residues from cysteine through phenylalanine. The record lacks a DNA sequence. Sequencing used blood T cells: a sorted CD56 or NKG2C T cell subset, CD4+ or CD8+ T cells, or bulk PBMC T cells (not recorded which). This receptor chain uses TRBV7-9 and TRBJ1-4. This clonotype originated in a woman between 18 and 75 years old in good health. The CDR3 sequence is CASSLGYPSNEKLFF.